The clone carrying this T cell receptor beta chain was seen at least ten times. As it was prepared, the TCRbeta library received unique molecular identifiers. Using its own MiXCR run on the PCR reads, TCRdb lists one record per CDR3 protein. The table records a few hundred thousand distinct CDR3 sequences, about 9.6% of them present only once. The data originate from a study of T-cell reconstitution after alpha-beta-depleted transplantation in children. The CDR3 has 14 amino acids. Germline V gives CDR1 MRHNA, CDR2 SNTAGT. The V gene lost 6 bases and the J gene lost 2 bases, with 12 bases spanning the gap.

The source material was PBMCs from the stem cell graft donor, sampled from the stem cell graft. The chain uses TRBV6-4 and TRBJ2-3; D possibly matches TRBD1 or TRBD2 (5 bases each). The TCR sequence derives from a human donor who donated a stem cell graft to a child with SCID. As DNA, the CDR3 is TGTGCCAGCAGACGGGACGGGGACACAGATACGCAGTATTTT. Residues: CASRRDGDTDTQYF.